These 17 T cell receptor beta chains share one sample of origin, sequenced in a study of blood T cell repertoires in COVID-19. The repertoire was sequenced with immunoSEQ multiplex PCR; TCRdb's copy has only in-frame clones and lacks some. The table records about 120,000 clones, 79% of them present only once. The sequencing sample was made of peripheral blood. Receptor source: a woman at least 80 years old with acute or convalescent COVID-19.

The chain carries TRBV5-6 and TRBJ2-7; maybe TRBD1 (5 bases). Germline CDR1 and CDR2: SGHDT and YYEEEE. Trimming removed 3 bases from V and 0 bases from J, with 13 bases in between. This CDR3 contains 15 residues. This chain's CDR3 is CASSSPEDISYEQYF. CDR3 sequence (DNA): TGTGCCAGCAGCTCCCCCGAGGACATCTCCTACGAGCAGTACTTC.

This clone has a handful of counts. V is TRBV13 and J is TRBJ2-1, with TRBD2 matching 10 bases. CDR3 length: 16 amino acids. Germline assignment: CDR1 PRHDT and CDR2 FYEKMQ (reference sequence). J lost 2 bases, V lost 4 bases, and 5 bases had no gene match. The CDR3 sequence is CASSSLTSGAYNEQFF. Written as DNA, the CDR3 is TGTGCCAGCAGCTCCCTAACTAGCGGGGCCTACAATGAGCAGTTCTTC.

There are a few counts of this clone. The V call is TRBV19, the J call TRBJ1-6; TRBD1 agrees at 8 bases. V lost 3 bases to trimming and J lost 7 bases; unmatched junction nucleotides: 5. The CDR3 sequence is 15 residues long. CDR1 and CDR2 (germline): LNHDA, SQIVND (reference sequence). CDR3 region: CASSIGTGGNSPLHF. Written as DNA, the CDR3 is TGTGCCAGTAGTATCGGGACAGGCGGGAATTCACCCCTCCACTTT.

The rearrangement joins TRBV24-1 to TRBJ2-7; 8 nucleotides line up with TRBD1. CDR3 length: 15 residues. Germline CDR1 is KGHDR and CDR2 is SFDVKD. V trimming: 3 bases; J trimming: 5 bases; junction bases outside the gene matches: 8. Here the CDR3 DNA reads TGTGCCACCAGTGATCCCGGGACAGGTGCTGACGAGCAGTACTTC. Its translation: CATSDPGTGADEQYF.

This clone has a single count. The chain recombines TRBV28 with TRBJ2-7; 12 bases line up with TRBD2. The germline CDR1 and CDR2 sequences are MDHEN and SYDVKM. This CDR3 region has 15 residues. The junction had 7 bases not matched to a gene; V was cut back by 7 bases and J by 3 bases. CDR3 nucleotide sequence: TGTGCCAGCACCTTACTAGCGGGAGGCCACTACGAGCAGTACTTC. Its protein product is CASTLLAGGHYEQYF.

In this sample, this clone turned up a few times. The chain uses TRBV6-5 and TRBJ1-6; TRBD1 matches 7 bases. Germline CDR1 reads MNHEY; CDR2 reads SVGAGI. The V segment lost 6 bases and the J segment 10 bases; nucleotides outside the gene matches: 9. The CDR3 has 14 amino acids. In DNA, the CDR3 is TGTGCCAGCAGGACAGGGACGGTTCGGTCACCCCTCCACTTT. Translating gives CASRTGTVRSPLHF.

In its sample, this clone was seen once. V and J are TRBV7-3 and TRBJ1-1; tentative D call: TRBD1 (6 bases). This CDR3 region has 13 residues. The ends were cut back, 5 bases at V and 2 bases at J, with 9 bases in the middle. Germline CDR1 is SGHTA and CDR2 is FQGTGA. CDR3 in DNA: TGTGCCAGCAGCCAGACAGGTAACACTGAAGCTTTCTTT. Protein: CASSQTGNTEAFF.

The chain uses TRBV27 and TRBJ2-1, with D possibly TRBD2 on 5 matching bases. This CDR3 is 15 amino acids long. V dropped 5 bases and J dropped 1 base, with 12 bases sitting between them. Germline CDR1 is MNHEY and CDR2 is SMNVEV (reference sequence). CDR3: CASSPRRLSYNEQFF. CDR3 coding DNA: TGTGCCAGCAGTCCCCGGAGGCTGTCCTACAATGAGCAGTTCTTC.

This clone was observed a handful of times. This chain uses TRBV11-2 with TRBJ2-5; 9 bases fit TRBD1. Looked up from germline, CDR1 is SGHAT and CDR2 is FQNNGV. Trimming cost V 5 bases and J 2 bases; bases outside gene matches: 6. The CDR3 consists of 15 residues. This chain's CDR3 is CASSRNDRGQETQYF. CDR3 bases: TGTGCCAGCAGCCGAAATGACAGGGGGCAAGAGACCCAGTACTTC.

This CDR3 is CASSLFGTELSFEQYF. CDR3 DNA sequence: TGTGCCAGCAGCTTGTTTGGGACAGAGTTGAGTTTCGAGCAGTACTTC. J is TRBJ2-7 and V is TRBV5-6; TRBD1 aligns across 7 bases. The length of the CDR3 is 16 residues. Germline CDR1 and CDR2: SGHDT and YYEEEE. J lost 6 bases, V lost 1 base, and 13 bases had no gene match.

V is TRBV10-3 and J is TRBJ1-2; 7 bases are shared with TRBD1. The CDR3 sequence is 16 residues long. CDR1 and CDR2 (germline): ENHRY, SYGVKD. The trim removed 3 bases at V and 2 bases at J, leaving 9 bases unmatched. The CDR3 region is CAISDRQGSLNYGYTF. The DNA of the CDR3 is TGTGCCATCAGTGACCGACAGGGCTCGCTAAACTATGGCTACACCTTC.

V gene TRBV10-3 combines with J gene TRBJ1-2, with D perhaps TRBD1 (5 bases). This CDR3 is built from 14 residues. CDR1 is ENHRY and CDR2 is SYGVKD in the germline V gene. V was clipped by 4 bases and J by 7 bases, with 16 bases between them. The CDR3 loop is CAISAGLGSSGYTF. CDR3 nucleotides: TGTGCCATCAGTGCAGGGCTGGGCTCTTCTGGCTACACCTTC.

The genes are TRBV7-2 and TRBJ1-2; 7 positions agree with TRBD1. The germline V gene encodes CDR1 SGHTA and CDR2 FQGNSA. The CDR3 covers 13 residues. V trimming: 5 bases; J trimming: 8 bases; junction bases outside the gene matches: 8. CDR3 sequence (DNA): TGTGCCAGCAGCCCTCGACAGGGTGGGGGCTACACCTTC. Amino acid sequence: CASSPRQGGGYTF.

The gene calls are TRBV6-5 and TRBJ1-1; no firm D call. CDR1 is MNHEY and CDR2 is SVGAGI in the germline V gene. Deletions cut 0 bases from V and 6 bases from J, with 11 bases between. This CDR3 is built from 14 residues. The CDR3 spells CASSYSGRPPEAFF. The CDR3 DNA reads TGTGCCAGCAGTTACTCCGGCAGGCCCCCTGAAGCTTTCTTT.

V is TRBV4-1 and J is TRBJ2-5; possible D gene TRBD2, 6 bases. Germline CDR1 and CDR2: MGHRA and YSYEKL. The CDR3 consists of 15 residues. With 4 bases removed from V and 5 bases from J, the gap between germline ends came to 17 bases. The DNA for the CDR3 is TGCGCCAGCAGCCCGCTAGGACTACCTCGGGAGACCCAGTACTTC. This sequence encodes CASSPLGLPRETQYF.

This chain connects TRBV6-5 to TRBJ1-1, with D perhaps matching TRBD1 (6 bases). The CDR3 runs to 12 residues. Trimming left V 6 bases short and J 11 bases short, with 16 bases between. Per germline, CDR1 MNHEY and CDR2 SVGAGI. As DNA, the CDR3 is TGTGCCAGCAGCCGCCAGGGGTCCGCGGCTTTCTTT. Its translation is CASSRQGSAAFF.

The V gene is TRBV7-9, the J gene TRBJ1-1, with 7 bases lining up with TRBD1. Germline V lookup: CDR1 SEHNR, CDR2 FQNEAQ (reference sequence). The CDR3 spans 13 residues. V lost 5 bases to trimming and J lost 11 bases; unmatched junction nucleotides: 11. The CDR3 DNA reads as TGTGCCAGCAGCCAAGAAGGGGGCCTGTATGCTTTCTTT. Translating it yields CASSQEGGLYAFF.